Each of the 13 T cell receptor beta chains below was sequenced from the same sample in a study of beta chain features in type 1 diabetes (dated by TCRdb to the late 2010s). The method behind the library was the immunoSEQ multiplex PCR assay. The entire amount of isolated RNA was reverse transcribed using the High Capacity cDNA Reverse Transcription Kit, so the sequenced TCRB transcripts were expressed ones. Entries here come from immuneACCESS through TCRdb and include only in-frame sequences with V and J called. Some clones fail to appear in such tables; in the studies checked, an unresolved V gene covers under half of the shortfall, and the cause of the remainder is unknown. The sample table shows around 350,000 clones, and roughly 12% are seen once. The ten top clones hold about 0.018% of the sample. Material: naive CD4+ T cells from blood. The cell subset or site label for this specimen denotes: true naive CD4+ T cells. The receptors stem from a man younger than 30 in good health.

This sequence joins TRBV19 and TRBJ1-1; D unresolved. Trimming shortened V by 3 bases and J by 6 bases, and 11 bases separated the two germline ends. The CDR3 length is 13 residues. CDR1 and CDR2 from the germline V gene are LNHDA and SQIVND (reference sequence). The CDR3 here is CASSMEQKSEAFF. The CDR3 nucleotides are TGTGCCAGTAGTATGGAACAGAAATCTGAAGCTTTCTTT. The entire variable domain, with the rest obtained from reference TRBV19 and TRBJ1-1, is as follows: DGGITQSPKYLFRKEGQNVTLSCEQNLNHDAMYWYRQDPGQGLRLIYYSQIVNDFQKGDIAEGYSVSREKKESFPLTVTSAQKNPTAFYLCASSMEQKSEAFFGQGTRLTVV.

The chain joins TRBV4-1 to TRBJ2-3; 8 bases are a match to TRBD2. J lost 4 bases, V lost 3 bases, and 6 bases had no gene match. The CDR3 is made up of 15 amino acids. The germline gives CDR1 MGHRA, CDR2 YSYEKL. The CDR3 DNA follows: TGCGCCAGCAGCCACAAGACTAGCGCGGCAGATACGCAGTATTTT. Translating gives CASSHKTSAADTQYF.

The rearrangement joins TRBV9 to TRBJ1-2, with TRBD1 matching 7 bases. The CDR3 is 14 residues long. Germline values: CDR1 SGDLS, CDR2 YYNGEE. The V and J ends lost 4 bases and 7 bases, in that order; junction bases with no gene match: 10. This chain's CDR3 is CASSHSTGNGGYTF. The CDR3 nucleotides are TGTGCCAGCAGCCACTCGACAGGGAATGGTGGCTACACCTTC.

This chain links TRBV6-5 with TRBJ1-1; TRBD1 is a possible D gene (6 bases). This CDR3 contains 14 residues. Germline CDR1 is MNHEY and CDR2 is SVGAGI. The V end lost 6 bases, the J end lost 6 bases, and 17 bases lay between the germline ends. CDR3 nucleotide sequence: TGTGCCAGCAGCCGAGGGGGTAAGGTCTCTGAAGCTTTCTTT. Translating it yields CASSRGGKVSEAFF.

This clone was seen more than once but under ten times. The chain employs TRBV7-2 and TRBJ2-7, with 8 bases identical to TRBD1. V was clipped by 5 bases and J by 5 bases; unmatched bases: 8. The V gene's germline CDR1 is SGHTA and CDR2 FQGNSA. The CDR3 loop spans 14 amino acids. CDR3: CASSLRQGWDEQYF. For the CDR3, the DNA is TGTGCCAGCAGCCTCCGACAGGGGTGGGACGAGCAGTACTTC.

CDR3 in DNA: TGTGCCAGCAGTTTACTCCCCCCCGGGAAAAAACTGTTTTTT. This gives the protein CASSLLPPGKKLFF. The chain uses TRBV27 and TRBJ1-4, with no clear D. Germline CDR1 reads MNHEY; CDR2 reads SMNVEV (reference sequence). CDR3 length equals 14 residues. The V and J ends lost 2 bases and 9 bases respectively, with 13 bases between them.

This clone showed up just a few times. The junction departs from the called germline gene at one end, perhaps through a read error. The chain joins TRBV7-7 to TRBJ2-3; D perhaps matches TRBD2 (5 bases). The germline V gene has CDR1 SSHAT and CDR2 FNYEAQ (reference sequence). The CDR3 loop spans 13 amino acids. The CDR3 loop is CASSPTGTDTQYF. In DNA form, the CDR3 reads TGTGCTAGCAGCCCCACGGGGACAGATACGCAGTATTTT.

This clone turned up a few times. The chain carries TRBV18 and TRBJ1-2, with no clear D. Between the trimmed V and J ends, which lost 1 base and 0 bases, there was a span of 9 bases. The germline V gene encodes CDR1 KGHSH and CDR2 LQKENI. The CDR3 has 15 amino acids. In DNA, the CDR3 is TGTGCCAGCTCACCACTCGGGGAAACTAACTATGGCTACACCTTC. Its translation is CASSPLGETNYGYTF.

This clone has more than one count but fewer than ten. CDR3 protein: CASSFGETDTQYF. Written as DNA, the CDR3 is TGTGCCAGCAGCTTCGGAGAGACAGATACGCAGTATTTT. V is TRBV7-2 and J is TRBJ2-3; D is undetermined. The CDR3 is 13 amino acids. Trimming pared 3 bases from V and 3 bases from J, leaving 7 bases between. Germline V gene data show CDR1 as SGHTA and CDR2 as FQGNSA.

This clone has just a few counts. CDR3 DNA: TGTGCCATCAGTGTCCTTAGCGGGAGGTCCGGGGAGCTGTTTTTT. It codes for CAISVLSGRSGELFF. The chain carries TRBV10-3 and TRBJ2-2, with TRBD2 matching over 10 bases. CDR3 length: 15 residues. After removal of 4 bases from V and 6 bases from J, the junction contained 5 bases not matched to a gene. Per the germline V gene, CDR1 is ENHRY and CDR2 is SYGVKD.

This rearrangement joins TRBV6-5 to TRBJ1-1; TRBD1 agrees at 9 bases. Per germline, CDR1 MNHEY and CDR2 SVGAGI. The CDR3 is 15 amino acids. The V segment lost 0 bases and the J segment 8 bases; nucleotides outside the gene matches: 7. The CDR3 nucleotides read TGTGCCAGCAGTTACTCCCGGGACAGGGCTGGGGAAGCTTTCTTT. Translating gives CASSYSRDRAGEAFF.

The chain links TRBV7-9 to TRBJ2-7; TRBD2 is a possible D gene (5 bases). The germline V gene has CDR1 SEHNR and CDR2 FQNEAQ (reference sequence). The germline V and J ends were trimmed by 5 bases and 3 bases, with 5 bases remaining between them. The CDR3 spans 11 residues. The CDR3 nucleotides are TGTGCCAGCAGCCGGGACTACGAGCAGTACTTC. Translating gives CASSRDYEQYF. The whole variable domain, remainder taken from reference TRBV7-9 and TRBJ2-7, is DTGVSQNPRHKITKRGQNVTFRCDPISEHNRLYWYRQTLGQGPEFLTYFQNEAQLEKSRLLSDRFSAERPKGSFSTLEIQRTEQGDSAMYLCASSRDYEQYFGPGTRLTVT.

The sample holds a few counts of this clone. The V call is TRBV7-6, the J call TRBJ1-3; TRBD1 agrees at 7 bases. Per germline, CDR1 SGHVS and CDR2 FNYEAQ. V lost 4 bases and J lost 0; bases outside the gene matches: 6. This CDR3 is 16 amino acids long. CDR3 region: CASSSKGGPSGNTIYF. Written as DNA, the CDR3 is TGTGCCAGCAGCTCTAAAGGGGGCCCCTCTGGAAACACCATATATTTT.